A selection of T cell receptor beta chains follows, all from one sample in a study of Ad26.COV2.S vaccination and SARS-CoV-2 variants. Libraries were prepared by immunoSEQ multiplex PCR; TCRdb keeps only in-frame clonotypes and omits some of them. The sample has about 480,000 clones; 87% are singletons. The specimen was peripheral blood, collected in a trial of Ad26.COV2.S vaccine versus placebo. The source is a person aged 18-65 years who received the Ad26.COV2.S COVID-19 vaccine or a placebo. The CDR3 runs from the conserved cysteine through the conserved F or W. D genes are given only for firm matches. Part of the rows lack a size; the others show once, few, many or a class for expanded clones.

d_call j_call v_call clone_size cdr3_aa cdr3_nt
NA TRBJ2-1 TRBV7-2 NA CASSPGVVRSYNEQFF TGTGCCAGCAGCCCGGGGGTTGTTCGGTCCTACAATGAGCAGTTCTTC
TRBD1 TRBJ1-4 TRBV6-5 NA CASGRDRFEKLFF TGTGCCAGCGGACGGGACAGGTTTGAAAAACTGTTTTTT
NA TRBJ1-1 TRBV30 NA CAWRFGTATPKAFF TGTGCCTGGAGATTCGGGACGGCAACCCCAAAAGCTTTCTTT
NA TRBJ2-3 TRBV5-1 NA CASSLYGTQYF TGCGCCAGCAGCTTGTATGGTACGCAGTATTTT
NA TRBJ2-1 TRBV9 NA CASSVDPSGHNEQFF TGTGCCAGCAGCGTAGACCCGAGCGGACACAATGAGCAGTTCTTC
NA TRBJ1-5 TRBV5-6 NA CASSFVGEHNQPQHF TGTGCCAGCAGCTTTGTGGGGGAACACAATCAGCCCCAGCATTTT
TRBD1 TRBJ1-1 TRBV5-1 NA CASSAYRGVNTEAFF TGCGCCAGCAGCGCGTACAGGGGAGTGAACACTGAAGCTTTCTTT
NA TRBJ1-1 TRBV6-5 once CASSYDWTVPNTEAFF TGTGCCAGCAGTTACGACTGGACGGTACCGAACACTGAAGCTTTCTTT
NA TRBJ1-2 TRBV30 NA CAWSMKGDYGYTF TGTGCCTGGAGTATGAAGGGCGACTATGGCTACACCTTC
NA TRBJ1-1 TRBV6-1 NA CASSGGGNTEAFF TGTGCCAGCAGTGGAGGGGGGAACACTGAAGCTTTCTTT
NA TRBJ2-4 TRBV30 NA CAWSYGGVVGRNIQYF TGTGCCTGGAGTTACGGGGGAGTGGTCGGGCGGAACATTCAGTACTTC
NA TRBJ2-1 TRBV27 NA CASSLRGFYNEQFF TGTGCCAGCAGTTTACGCGGGTTTTACAATGAGCAGTTCTTC
NA TRBJ1-3 TRBV21-1 NA CASSPRCDSQYSGNTIYF TGTGCCAGCAGCCCAAGGTGTGACAGCCAATACTCTGGAAACACCATATATTTT
NA TRBJ2-3 TRBV28 NA CASSLGETQYF TGTGCCAGCAGTTTGGGGGAGACGCAGTATTTT
NA TRBJ2-3 TRBV7-3 NA CASSLNRVTDTQYF TGTGCCAGCAGCTTAAATAGGGTCACAGATACGCAGTATTTT
NA TRBJ2-6 TRBV4-3 NA CASSPRSRATGANVLTF TGCGCCAGCAGCCCCCGTAGCAGGGCTACTGGGGCCAACGTCCTGACTTTC
NA TRBJ1-1 TRBV7-9 NA CASSPAPMNTEAFF TGTGCCAGCAGCCCTGCCCCAATGAACACTGAAGCTTTCTTT
TRBD2 TRBJ2-1 TRBV27 NA CASSPRTSGTYNEQFF TGTGCCAGCAGTCCTCGGACTAGCGGAACCTACAATGAGCAGTTCTTC
TRBD1 TRBJ1-2 TRBV19 NA CASSIGRDRGSGYTF TGTGCCAGTAGTATCGGCCGGGACAGGGGATCTGGCTACACCTTC
TRBD2 TRBJ2-5 TRBV19 NA CASSITRLAGALETQYF TGTGCCAGTAGTATAACCCGACTAGCGGGAGCTTTGGAGACCCAGTACTTC
TRBD2 TRBJ2-2 TRBV5-6 NA CASSFRSAGATGELFF TGTGCCAGCAGCTTTCGGTCGGCGGGAGCAACCGGGGAGCTGTTTTTT
NA TRBJ2-3 TRBV4-1 NA CASSPWSTDTQYF TGCGCCAGCAGCCCATGGAGCACAGATACGCAGTATTTT
TRBD1 TRBJ1-1 TRBV30 NA CAWSAGGTEAFF TGTGCCTGGAGTGCAGGGGGGACAGAAGCTTTCTTT
TRBD2 TRBJ2-7 TRBV18 few CASSRREGPYEQYF TGTGCCAGCTCGCGGCGGGAGGGCCCCTACGAGCAGTACTTC
NA TRBJ1-6 TRBV7-2 NA CASSLEVTGRFDPLHF TGTGCCAGCAGCTTAGAGGTGACAGGACGTTTCGATCCCCTCCACTTT
NA TRBJ1-1 TRBV11-1 NA CASSLGGSLNTEAFF TGTGCCAGCAGCTTAGGTGGGTCTCTGAACACTGAAGCTTTCTTT
NA TRBJ1-3 TRBV30 NA CAWSSGTSSSGNTIYF TGTGCCTGGAGTTCCGGTACTTCATCCTCTGGAAACACCATATATTTT
TRBD1 TRBJ2-5 TRBV6-5 NA CASSYGTGAPQETQYF TGTGCCAGCAGTTACGGGACAGGGGCTCCTCAAGAGACCCAGTACTTC
NA TRBJ2-7 TRBV6-1 NA CASSETLGPYEQYF TGTGCCAGCAGTGAGACACTAGGGCCCTACGAGCAGTACTTC
TRBD2 TRBJ2-7 TRBV30 NA CAWSVLAGNEQYF TGTGCCTGGAGTGTACTAGCGGGAAACGAGCAGTACTTC
NA TRBJ1-1 TRBV19 NA CASTDLIRGTNTEAFF TGTGCCAGTACCGACCTTATAAGGGGCACGAACACTGAAGCTTTCTTT
NA TRBJ1-5 TRBV10-3 once CAISEEAGGNQPQHF TGTGCCATCAGTGAAGAGGCAGGGGGCAATCAGCCCCAGCATTTT
NA TRBJ1-2 TRBV3-1/TRBV3-2 NA CASSHSVGYTF TGTGCCAGCAGCCATTCCGTTGGCTACACCTTC
NA TRBJ2-3 TRBV12-1 NA CASSGASGTESSETTDTQYF TGTGCCAGCAGCGGGGCTAGCGGCACAGAATCTTCCGAAACCACAGATACGCAGTATTTT
NA TRBJ1-2 TRBV5-4 NA CASSPSALIDGYTF TGTGCCAGCAGCCCCTCAGCCCTTATCGATGGCTACACCTTC
TRBD1 TRBJ1-1 TRBV29-1 NA CSVEDSFPGQARITEAFF TGCAGCGTTGAAGATAGTTTCCCGGGACAGGCAAGGATCACTGAAGCTTTCTTT
NA TRBJ1-5 TRBV7-8 NA CASSLDGAGPQHF TGTGCCAGCAGCTTAGACGGTGCGGGGCCCCAGCATTTT
TRBD2 TRBJ2-7 TRBV6-2/TRBV6-3 NA CASSFIAGVHEQYF TGTGCCAGCAGTTTCATAGCGGGAGTGCACGAGCAGTACTTC
NA TRBJ2-6 TRBV7-9 NA CASSFGVGANVLTF TGTGCCAGCAGCTTCGGGGTTGGGGCCAACGTCCTGACTTTC